The sequence of this TCR beta chain was determined in a study of blood T cell repertoires in COVID-19 (dated by TCRdb to about 2020). Regarding the research as a whole: Samples covering the acute and convalescent phases of COVID-19 were provided by collaborators in the United States, Italy and Spain. The material from the prospective study consisted of cDNA or gDNA derived from T cells, B-cell-depleted T cells, or PBMCs. Where available, HLA class I and class II types were taken from metadata supplied by the sample provider and were not determined by assay-based typing. A freely available public database, intended as a resource for researchers studying the immune response to SARS-CoV-2, is where the repertoires were released. The dataset comprised deeply sampled blood TCRbeta repertoires from subjects exposed to, actively infected with, or recovered from COVID-19. Samples came from the ongoing ImmuneRACE study (first 160 participants) plus 1,254 subjects from 6 global collaborators. The sample metadata nearly always contained a de-identified subject ID, COVID-19 status, age in years and sex.

In the prospective study, participants were roughly 18 to 100 years old, resided in about two dozen geographic areas of the United States, and were enrolled through a virtual design. In the prospective study, participants were assigned to cohorts based on the clinical history participants reported in a screening survey and a study questionnaire. For ImmuneRACE Cohort 3, a participant was defined as recovered based on two consecutive negative NP/OP PCR tests, clearance by a healthcare professional, or resolution of symptoms. In the prospective study, mobile phlebotomists collected whole blood, serum and a nasopharyngeal or oropharyngeal swab from each participant. Prospective study participants could optionally give additional blood draws and questionnaires over an approximately 2-month period. Before DNA extraction, blood samples from the prospective study were shipped at room temperature or frozen.

Regarding this clone: Its antigen is currently not known. Base quality data are lacking; no much larger clone is found one base away.

Findings and caveats that apply to the study as a whole: The amount of clinical and demographic metadata varied by source and participant and was provided uncurated.

The CDR3 contains 16 residues, cysteine and phenylalanine counted. Only the CDR3 portion is preserved as DNA: 48 bases, with reading frame beginning at the first base. TCRbeta CDR3 regions were amplified from genomic DNA using the immunoSEQ Assay, a bias-controlled multiplex PCR. Turning to the authors' computational methods: The number of nucleated cells in each sample was estimated by amplification of reference gene primers within the assay. Sequence reads were collapsed and filtered to measure the absolute abundance of every unique TCRbeta CDR3 rearrangement. Productive Simpson clonality was computed per sample as the square root of Simpson's diversity index over productive rearrangements. This is the immuneACCESS table as TCRdb keeps it, with only in-frame sequences that have V and J called. A part of the clones is gone; compared with another copy, unresolved V genes explain less than half, and the rest is unexplained. The DNA was the basis for D and trimming; V, J and clone size are from that table. Counted in this sample were approximately 300,000 clones; about nine tenths of them appeared once. About 5% of the sample goes to the ten largest clones.

This TCR was recovered from a man aged 60 to 75 who had recovered from COVID-19. The sample comprised PBMCs or T cells enriched from blood (not recorded which). The rearrangement combines TRBV21-1 with TRBJ2-7; the table's D call TRBD1 went unverified against the DNA. TRBV21-1 is recorded as a pseudogene. The nucleotide sequence is given as TGTGCCAGCAGCAAACCGTCTTACAGGGGGCGGGGCGAGCAGTACTTC. Its translation is CASSKPSYRGRGEQYF.